This entry is about one T cell receptor (beta chain). Its target is not known. This CDR3 contains 18 residues. Losses at the gene ends were 0 bases for V and 2 bases for J; bases not matched to a gene: 10. CDR1 and CDR2 (germline): SGHRS, YFSETQ. This specimen comes from a study of post-analysis software for immune sequencing data. Turning to the study itself: The courses of disease that were included comprised relapsing-remitting, secondary progressive and progressive-relapsing multiple sclerosis.

Broader study findings: In patients, TRBV5-6, TRBV5-1 and TRBV20-1 belonged to four or five TRBV segments found more frequently than in controls. Samples made in the same batch grouped tightly together by F measure. Normalized Chao1 diversity was significantly lower in multiple sclerosis patients than in controls.

Unique molecular identifiers featured in each of the TCR beta cDNA libraries. Some 500,000 cDNA molecules were obtained from approximately 0.91 to 9.4 million T cells. One entry per CDR3 protein, called by TCRdb with MiXCR from the PCR reads. The sample shows 750,000 to 950,000 distinct CDR3 sequences, about 57% of them seen only once. Sequenced input: blood. The chain couples TRBV5-1 to TRBJ2-3, with 9 bases fitting TRBD2. This receptor was obtained from a girl under 18 with multiple sclerosis. The CDR3 reads CASSLVGAGGLPTDTQYF. The DNA for the CDR3 is TGCGCCAGCAGCTTGGTGGGAGCGGGGGGCTTACCCACAGATACGCAGTATTTT.